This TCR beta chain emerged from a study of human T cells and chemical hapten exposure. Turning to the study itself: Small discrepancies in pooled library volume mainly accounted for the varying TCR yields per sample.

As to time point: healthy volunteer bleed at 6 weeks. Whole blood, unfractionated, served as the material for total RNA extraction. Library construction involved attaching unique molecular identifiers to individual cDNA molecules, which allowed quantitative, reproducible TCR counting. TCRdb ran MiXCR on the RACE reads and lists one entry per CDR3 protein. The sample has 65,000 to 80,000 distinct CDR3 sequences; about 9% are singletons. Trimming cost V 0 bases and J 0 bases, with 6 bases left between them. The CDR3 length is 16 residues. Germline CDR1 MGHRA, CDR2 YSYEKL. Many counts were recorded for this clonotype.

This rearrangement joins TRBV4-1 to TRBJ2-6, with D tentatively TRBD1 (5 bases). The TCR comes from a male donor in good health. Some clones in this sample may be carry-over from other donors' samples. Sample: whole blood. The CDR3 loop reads CASSQDDSSGANVLTF. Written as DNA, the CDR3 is TGCGCCAGCAGCCAAGATGACAGCTCTGGGGCCAACGTCCTGACTTTC.